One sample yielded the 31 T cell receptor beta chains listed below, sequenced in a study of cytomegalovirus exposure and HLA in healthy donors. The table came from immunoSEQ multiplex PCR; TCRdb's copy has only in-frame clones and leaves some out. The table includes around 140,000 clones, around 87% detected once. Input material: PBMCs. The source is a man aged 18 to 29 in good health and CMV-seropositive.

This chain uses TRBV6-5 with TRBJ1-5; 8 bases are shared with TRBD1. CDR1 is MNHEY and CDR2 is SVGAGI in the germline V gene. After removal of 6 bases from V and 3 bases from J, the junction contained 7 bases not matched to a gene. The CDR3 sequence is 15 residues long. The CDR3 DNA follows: TGTGCCAGCAGCGTGACAGGGGACAACAATCAGCCCCAGCATTTT. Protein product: CASSVTGDNNQPQHF.

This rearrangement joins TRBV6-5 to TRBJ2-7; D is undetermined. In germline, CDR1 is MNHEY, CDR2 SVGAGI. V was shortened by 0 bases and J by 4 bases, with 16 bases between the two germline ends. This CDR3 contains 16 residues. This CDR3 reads CASSYSLLPLAYEQYF. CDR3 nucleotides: TGTGCCAGCAGTTACTCCCTCTTGCCTTTAGCTTACGAGCAGTACTTC.

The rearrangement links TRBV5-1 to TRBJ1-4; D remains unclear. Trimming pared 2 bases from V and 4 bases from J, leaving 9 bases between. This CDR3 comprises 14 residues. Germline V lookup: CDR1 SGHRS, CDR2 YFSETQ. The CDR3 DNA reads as TGCGCCAGCAGCTTTGGGGAGAATAATGAAAAACTGTTTTTT. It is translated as CASSFGENNEKLFF.

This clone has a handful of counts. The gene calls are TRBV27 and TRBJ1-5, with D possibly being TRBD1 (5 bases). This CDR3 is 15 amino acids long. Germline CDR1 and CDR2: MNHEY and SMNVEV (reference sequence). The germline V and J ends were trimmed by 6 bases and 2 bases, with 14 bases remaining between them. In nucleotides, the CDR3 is TGTGCCAGCAGCAGGGAACGGGGGGGCAATCAGCCCCAGCATTTT. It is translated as CASSRERGGNQPQHF.

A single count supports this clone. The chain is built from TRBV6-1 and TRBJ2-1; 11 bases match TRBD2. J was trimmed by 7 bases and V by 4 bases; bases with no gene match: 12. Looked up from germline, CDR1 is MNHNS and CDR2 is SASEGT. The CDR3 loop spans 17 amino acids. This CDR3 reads CASSVEITSGGSNEQFF. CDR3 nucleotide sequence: TGTGCCAGCAGTGTAGAAATAACTAGCGGGGGATCTAATGAGCAGTTCTTC.

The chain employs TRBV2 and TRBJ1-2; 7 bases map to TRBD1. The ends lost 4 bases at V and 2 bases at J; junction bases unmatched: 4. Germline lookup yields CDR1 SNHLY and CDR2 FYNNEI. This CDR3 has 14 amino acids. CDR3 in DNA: TGTGCCAGCAGTGCTCTGACAGGGAACTATGGCTACACCTTC. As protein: CASSALTGNYGYTF.

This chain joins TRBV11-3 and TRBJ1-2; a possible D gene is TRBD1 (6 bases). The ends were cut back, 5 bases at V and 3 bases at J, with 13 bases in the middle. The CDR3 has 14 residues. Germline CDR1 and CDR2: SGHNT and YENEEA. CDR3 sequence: CASSQQGWDYGYTF. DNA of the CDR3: TGTGCCAGCAGCCAACAGGGATGGGACTATGGCTACACCTTC. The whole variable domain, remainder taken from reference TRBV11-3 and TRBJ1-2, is EAGVVQSPRYKIIEKKQPVAFWCNPISGHNTLYWYLQNLGQGPELLIRYENEEAVDDSQLPKDRFSAERLKGVDSTLKIQPAELGDSAVYLCASSQQGWDYGYTFGSGTRLTVV.

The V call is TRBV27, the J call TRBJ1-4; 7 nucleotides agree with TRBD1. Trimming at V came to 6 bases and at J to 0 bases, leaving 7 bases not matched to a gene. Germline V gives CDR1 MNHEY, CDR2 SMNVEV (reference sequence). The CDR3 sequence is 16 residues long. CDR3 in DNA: TGTGCCAGCAGAGAACAGGGGCGAGCAACTAATGAAAAACTGTTTTTT. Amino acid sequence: CASREQGRATNEKLFF.

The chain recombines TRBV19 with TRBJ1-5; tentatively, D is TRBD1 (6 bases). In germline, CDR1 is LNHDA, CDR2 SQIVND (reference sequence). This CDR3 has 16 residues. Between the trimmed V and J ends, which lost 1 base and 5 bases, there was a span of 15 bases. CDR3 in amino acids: CASSIGDTRGDQPQHF. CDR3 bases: TGTGCCAGTAGTATAGGTGACACCAGGGGCGATCAGCCCCAGCATTTT.

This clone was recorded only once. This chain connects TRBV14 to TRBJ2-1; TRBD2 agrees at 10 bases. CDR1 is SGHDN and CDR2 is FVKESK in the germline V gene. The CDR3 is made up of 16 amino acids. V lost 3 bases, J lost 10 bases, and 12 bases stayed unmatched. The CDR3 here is CASSHSKRGGPREQFF. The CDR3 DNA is TGTGCCAGCAGCCATTCCAAGCGGGGGGGACCTCGAGAGCAGTTCTTC.

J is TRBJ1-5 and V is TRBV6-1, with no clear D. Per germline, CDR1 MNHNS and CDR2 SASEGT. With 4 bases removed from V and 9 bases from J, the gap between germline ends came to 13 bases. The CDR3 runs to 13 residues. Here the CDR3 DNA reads TGTGCCAGCAGTGGAAAGCTATCAGGGCCCCAGCATTTT. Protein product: CASSGKLSGPQHF.

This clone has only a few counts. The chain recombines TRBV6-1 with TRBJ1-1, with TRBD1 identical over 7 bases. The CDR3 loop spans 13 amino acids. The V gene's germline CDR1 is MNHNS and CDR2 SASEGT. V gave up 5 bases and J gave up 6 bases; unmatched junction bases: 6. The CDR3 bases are TGTGCCAGCAGTCAATGGGACAGTTCTGAAGCTTTCTTT. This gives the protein CASSQWDSSEAFF.

The DNA of the CDR3 is TGCGCCAGCAGCATATCAAACCGGGTAGATACGCAGTATTTT. It encodes CASSISNRVDTQYF. The chain has TRBV5-1 and TRBJ2-3; no clear D. Germline CDR1 is SGHRS and CDR2 is YFSETQ. The CDR3 extends over 14 amino acids. Trimming shortened V by 4 bases and J by 5 bases, and 14 bases separated the two germline ends.

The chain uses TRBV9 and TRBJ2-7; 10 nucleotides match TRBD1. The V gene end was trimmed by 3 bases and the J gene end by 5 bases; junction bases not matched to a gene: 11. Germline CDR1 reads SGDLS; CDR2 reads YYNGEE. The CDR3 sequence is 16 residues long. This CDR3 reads CASSAGGGTGENEQYF. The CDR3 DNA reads TGTGCCAGCAGCGCTGGAGGAGGGACAGGGGAGAACGAGCAGTACTTC. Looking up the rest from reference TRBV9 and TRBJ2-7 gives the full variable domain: DSGVTQTPKHLITATGQRVTLRCSPRSGDLSVYWYQQSLDQGLQFLIQYYNGEERAKGNILERFSAQQFPDLHSELNLSSLELGDSALYFCASSAGGGTGENEQYFGPGTRLTVT.

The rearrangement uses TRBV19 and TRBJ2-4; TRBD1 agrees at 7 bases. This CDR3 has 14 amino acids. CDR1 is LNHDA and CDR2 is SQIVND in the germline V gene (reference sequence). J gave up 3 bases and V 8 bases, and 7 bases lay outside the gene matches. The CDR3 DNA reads TGTGCCAGTGGACAGGCCCCTTTCAAAAACATTCAGTACTTC. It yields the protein CASGQAPFKNIQYF.

CDR3 in amino acids: CASSQEGQGANTGELFF. In DNA, the CDR3 is TGCGCCAGCAGCCAAGAAGGACAGGGGGCGAACACCGGGGAGCTGTTTTTT. The V and J genes are TRBV4-1 and TRBJ2-2, with TRBD1 identical over 10 bases. CDR3 length equals 17 residues. The V gene's germline CDR1 is MGHRA and CDR2 YSYEKL. J lost 0 bases, V lost 0 bases, and 1 base had no gene match.

CDR3 region: CSAHSGGALDTQYF. DNA for the CDR3: TGCAGCGCTCATAGCGGGGGGGCCTTAGATACGCAGTATTTT. The V gene is TRBV29-1, the J gene TRBJ2-3; 11 nucleotides line up with TRBD2. Germline CDR1 and CDR2: SQVTM and ANQGSEA. With 7 bases clipped from V and 5 bases from J, the junction kept 8 bases outside the gene matches. The CDR3 has 14 amino acids.

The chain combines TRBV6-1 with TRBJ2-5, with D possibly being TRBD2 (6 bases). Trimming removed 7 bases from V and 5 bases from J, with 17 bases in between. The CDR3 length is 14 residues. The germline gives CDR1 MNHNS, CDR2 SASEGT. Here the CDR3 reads CASNYGSTGETQYF. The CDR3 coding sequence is TGTGCCAGCAACTACGGGAGTACGGGGGAGACCCAGTACTTC.

The CDR3 DNA follows: TGTGCCAGCAGTTACTCTTGGGACAGGGGTGAAAAACTGTTTTTT. It specifies CASSYSWDRGEKLFF. The rearrangement links TRBV6-5 to TRBJ1-4, with TRBD1 matching 10 bases. Trimming took 0 bases from V and 7 from J; bases not matched to a gene: 2. Germline-derived CDR1 and CDR2 are MNHEY and SVGAGI. The CDR3 totals 15 residues.

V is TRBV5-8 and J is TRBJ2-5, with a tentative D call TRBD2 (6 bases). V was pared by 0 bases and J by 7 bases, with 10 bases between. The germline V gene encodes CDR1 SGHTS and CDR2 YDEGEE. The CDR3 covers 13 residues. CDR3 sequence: CASSLGARGTQYF. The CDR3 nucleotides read TGTGCCAGCAGCTTGGGCGCGCGGGGGACCCAGTACTTC.

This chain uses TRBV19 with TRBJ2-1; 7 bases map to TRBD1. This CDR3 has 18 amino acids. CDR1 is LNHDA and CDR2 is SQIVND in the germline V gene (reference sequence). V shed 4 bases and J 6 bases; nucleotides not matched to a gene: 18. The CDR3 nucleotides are TGTGCCAGTAGTAAAAGGGGGCAGGGAATTTTCTCCGGCAATGAGCAGTTCTTC. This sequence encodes CASSKRGQGIFSGNEQFF.

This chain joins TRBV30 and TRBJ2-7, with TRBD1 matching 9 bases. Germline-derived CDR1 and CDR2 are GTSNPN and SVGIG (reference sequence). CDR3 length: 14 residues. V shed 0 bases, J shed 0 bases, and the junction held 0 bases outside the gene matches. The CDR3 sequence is CAWSVGQGSYEQYF. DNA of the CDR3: TGTGCCTGGAGTGTGGGACAGGGCTCCTACGAGCAGTACTTC.

The CDR3 DNA reads TGTGCCAGCAGCCCACCCGGAGGGCAACTTGATGGAAACACCATATATTTT. This sequence encodes CASSPPGGQLDGNTIYF. The V and J genes are TRBV7-9 and TRBJ1-3; D is unclear. This CDR3 spans 17 amino acids. Germline lookup yields CDR1 SEHNR and CDR2 FQNEAQ (reference sequence). Trimming shortened V by 5 bases and J by 3 bases, and 20 bases separated the two germline ends.

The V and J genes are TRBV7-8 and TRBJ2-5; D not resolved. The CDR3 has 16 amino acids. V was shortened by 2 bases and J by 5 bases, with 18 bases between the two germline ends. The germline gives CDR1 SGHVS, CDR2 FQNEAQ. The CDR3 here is CASSLQASLDSETQYF. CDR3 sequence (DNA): TGTGCCAGCAGCTTACAGGCCAGCTTAGATTCGGAGACCCAGTACTTC.

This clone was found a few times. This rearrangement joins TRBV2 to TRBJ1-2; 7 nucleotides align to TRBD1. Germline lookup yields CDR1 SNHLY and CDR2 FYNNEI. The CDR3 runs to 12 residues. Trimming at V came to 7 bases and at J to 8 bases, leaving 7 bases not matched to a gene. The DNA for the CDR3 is TGTGCCAGCAATCCTGACAGGGACGGCTACACCTTC. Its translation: CASNPDRDGYTF. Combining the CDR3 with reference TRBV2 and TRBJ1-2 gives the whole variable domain EPEVTQTPSHQVTQMGQEVILRCVPISNHLYFYWYRQILGQKVEFLVSFYNNEISEKSEIFDDQFSVERPDGSNFTLKIRSTKLEDSAMYFCASNPDRDGYTFGSGTRLTVV.

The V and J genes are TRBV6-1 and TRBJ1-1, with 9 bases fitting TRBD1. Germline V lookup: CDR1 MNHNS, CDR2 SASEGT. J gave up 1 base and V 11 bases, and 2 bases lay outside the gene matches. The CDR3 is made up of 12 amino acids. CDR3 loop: CASGQGNTEAFF. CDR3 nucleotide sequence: TGTGCCTCGGGACAGGGGAACACTGAAGCTTTCTTT.

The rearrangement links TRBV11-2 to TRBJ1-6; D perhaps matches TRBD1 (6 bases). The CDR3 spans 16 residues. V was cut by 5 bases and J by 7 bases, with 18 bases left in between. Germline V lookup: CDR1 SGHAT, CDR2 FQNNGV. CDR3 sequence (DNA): TGTGCCAGCAGCCCCGACCGAACAGGGCTAAATTCACCCCTCCACTTT. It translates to CASSPDRTGLNSPLHF. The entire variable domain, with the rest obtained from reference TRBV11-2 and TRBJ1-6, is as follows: EAGVAQSPRYKIIEKRQSVAFWCNPISGHATLYWYQQILGQGPKLLIQFQNNGVVDDSQLPKDRFSAERLKGVDSTLKIQPAKLEDSAVYLCASSPDRTGLNSPLHFGNGTRLTVT.

This CDR3 is CASKPGLDAGELFF. DNA of the CDR3: TGTGCCAGCAAGCCGGGACTAGATGCCGGGGAGCTGTTTTTT. The rearrangement joins TRBV28 to TRBJ2-2, with 8 bases identical to TRBD2. This CDR3 has 14 amino acids. Germline-derived CDR1 and CDR2 are MDHEN and SYDVKM. Unmatched junction bases numbered 7, after V lost 7 bases and J lost 6 bases.

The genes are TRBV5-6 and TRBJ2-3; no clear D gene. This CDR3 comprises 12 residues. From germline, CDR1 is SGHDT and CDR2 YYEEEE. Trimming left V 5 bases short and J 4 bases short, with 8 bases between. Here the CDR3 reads CASRLGADTQYF. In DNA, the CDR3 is TGTGCCAGCAGGCTGGGCGCAGATACGCAGTATTTT. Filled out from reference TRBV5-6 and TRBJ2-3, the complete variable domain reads DAGVTQSPTHLIKTRGQQVTLRCSPKSGHDTVSWYQQALGQGPQFIFQYYEEEERQRGNFPDRFSGHQFPNYSSELNVNALLLGDSALYLCASRLGADTQYFGPGTRLTVL.

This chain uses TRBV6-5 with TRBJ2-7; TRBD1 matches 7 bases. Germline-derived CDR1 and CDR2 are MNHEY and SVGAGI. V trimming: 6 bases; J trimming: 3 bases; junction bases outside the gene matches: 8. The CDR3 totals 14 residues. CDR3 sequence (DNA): TGTGCCAGCAGGCCCGACAGGGCGAGCTACGAGCAGTACTTC. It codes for CASRPDRASYEQYF.

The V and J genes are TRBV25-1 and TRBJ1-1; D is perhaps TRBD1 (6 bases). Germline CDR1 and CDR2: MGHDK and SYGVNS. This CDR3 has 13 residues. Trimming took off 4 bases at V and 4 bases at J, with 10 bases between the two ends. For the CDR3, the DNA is TGTGCCAGCAGTGCCTCAGGGGTCACTGAAGCTTTCTTT. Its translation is CASSASGVTEAFF.